This T cell receptor beta chain was retrieved from a study of T cell repertoires in aging, cancer and after chemotherapy. The overall study: Approximately 9 million TCR reads made up the full dataset. The study, taken as a whole, reports: These repertoire data do not allow conclusions about immunological memory after chemotherapy. Loss of evenness, beyond lost richness, contributed to age-related TCR diversity decline in cancer patients.

This clonotype was counted between two and nine times. Its antigen is undetermined. Amplification of TCR beta used genomic DNA extracted from peripheral blood. TRB rearrangements spanning V, D and J were amplified using mixed TRB-A/B primers. TCRdb independently ran MiXCR on the multiplex PCR reads; one entry per CDR3 protein. The table records around 13,000 distinct CDR3 sequences, about 40% of them present only once. This sequence was found in a human donor in good health. The donor label of this sample is uncertain. Sequencing used blood.

CDR3 bases: TGTGCCAGCAGTTACGGGGACAGGGGTATTTTTTCCTACGAGCAGTACTTC. Protein: CASSYGDRGIFSYEQYF. The V and J genes are TRBV6-6 and TRBJ2-7; 10 positions match TRBD1. V gave up 2 bases and J gave up 1 base; unmatched junction bases: 8. CDR1 and CDR2 (germline): MNHNY, SVGAGI (reference sequence). The CDR3 is made up of 17 amino acids.